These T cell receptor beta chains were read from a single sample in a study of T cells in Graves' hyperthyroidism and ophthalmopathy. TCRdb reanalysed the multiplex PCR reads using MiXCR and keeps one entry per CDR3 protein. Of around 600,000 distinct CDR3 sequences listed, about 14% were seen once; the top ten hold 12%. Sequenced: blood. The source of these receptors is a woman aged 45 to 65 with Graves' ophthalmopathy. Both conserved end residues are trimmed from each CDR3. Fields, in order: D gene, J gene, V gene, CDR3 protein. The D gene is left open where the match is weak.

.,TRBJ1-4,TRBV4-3,ASSLETLGALRVEGLF
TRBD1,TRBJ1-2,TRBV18,ASSQDRAGYT
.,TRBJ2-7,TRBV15,ATSRDQLGEQY
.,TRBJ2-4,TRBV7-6,ASSLVGSPGNIQY
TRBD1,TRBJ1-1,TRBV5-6,ASSLGDRDHTEAF
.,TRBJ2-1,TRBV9,ASSVALGGEQF
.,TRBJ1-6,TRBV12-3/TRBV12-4,ASSLVRENNSPLH
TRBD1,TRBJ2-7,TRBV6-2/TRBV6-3,ASSQMGQNYEQY
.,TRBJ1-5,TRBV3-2,ASSQEGRDNQPQH
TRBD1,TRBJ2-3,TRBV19,ASMLQGARDTQY
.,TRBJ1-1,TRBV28,ASSYRVLAF
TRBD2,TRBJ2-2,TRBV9,ASSVHTGTSGRGNTGELF
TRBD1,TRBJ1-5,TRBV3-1,ASSQGPRTGFNQPQH
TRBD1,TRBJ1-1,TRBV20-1,SVKAGQGTPEAF
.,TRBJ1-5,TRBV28,ASTWGGQPQH
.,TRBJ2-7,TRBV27,ASSLKDGDSYEQY
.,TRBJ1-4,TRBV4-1,ASSQDPGQAATNEKLF
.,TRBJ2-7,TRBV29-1,SVEGVSYEQY
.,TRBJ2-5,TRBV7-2,ASSLGGVGETQY
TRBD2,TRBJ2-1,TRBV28,ASSFSGTSVYNEQF
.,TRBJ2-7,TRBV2,ASSDPTATPYEQY
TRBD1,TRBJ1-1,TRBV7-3,ASSPHASRAGGPPMNTEAF
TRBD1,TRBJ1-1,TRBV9,ASSAQQGAVTEAF
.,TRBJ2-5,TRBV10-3,AISGPGALETQY
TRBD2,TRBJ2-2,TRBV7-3,ASSSGLAGGWTGELF
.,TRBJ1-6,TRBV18,ASSPKTTDSPLH
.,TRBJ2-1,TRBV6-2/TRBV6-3,ASSYKAGWSYNKQF
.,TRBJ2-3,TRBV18,ASSRTNTDTQY
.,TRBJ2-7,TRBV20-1,SARDIRGYEQY
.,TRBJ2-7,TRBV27,ASKGVREQY
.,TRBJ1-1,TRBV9,ASSVGTEATLEAF
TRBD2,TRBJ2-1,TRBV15,ATSSVSGSEYNEQF
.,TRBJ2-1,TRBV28,ASSPRTGRGPYNEQF
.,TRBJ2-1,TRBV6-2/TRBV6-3,ATSWAEQF
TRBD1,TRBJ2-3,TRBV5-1,ASSLTGSGDTQY
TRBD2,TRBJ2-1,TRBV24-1,ATSEQKLAGGDNEQF
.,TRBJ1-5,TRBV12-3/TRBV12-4,ASSLEGDVNQPQH
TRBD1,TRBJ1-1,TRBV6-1,ASRPQTGSKAEAF
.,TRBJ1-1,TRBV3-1,ASSQDWLAF
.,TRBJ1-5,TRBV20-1,SGMLGGSNQPQH
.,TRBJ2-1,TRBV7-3,ASSGSSGEQF
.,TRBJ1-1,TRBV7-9,ASRPTKTEAF